The 26 T cell receptor beta chains below come from one sample, sequenced in a study of Ad26.COV2.S vaccination and SARS-CoV-2 variants. Regarding treatment: some 20 received Ad26.COV2.S at low or high dose, single or two shots; about 5 received placebo; per-sample allocation not given. The investigators took samples on day 63 after the first vaccine or placebo injection. TCRdb's table, derived via immunoSEQ multiplex PCR, lists solely in-frame clones and lacks some. Here the sample spans about 410,000 clones, about 91% being singletons. The source was peripheral blood, collected in a trial of Ad26.COV2.S vaccine versus placebo. These receptors all come from a person aged 18-65 years who received the Ad26.COV2.S COVID-19 vaccine or a placebo.

V gene TRBV11-3 combines with J gene TRBJ2-7; TRBD1 aligns across 10 bases. Germline CDR1 is SGHNT and CDR2 is YENEEA. V dropped 0 bases and J dropped 7; count of bases not matched to a gene: 12. There are 17 residues in the CDR3. CDR3 region: CASSLESPGTGASEQYF. The CDR3 DNA is TGTGCCAGCAGCTTAGAATCCCCGGGGACAGGGGCCTCGGAGCAGTACTTC.

The chain recombines TRBV4-1 with TRBJ1-2; D ambiguous. Germline V lookup: CDR1 MGHRA, CDR2 YSYEKL. V was pared by 0 bases and J by 0 bases, with 8 bases between. CDR3 length: 15 residues. CDR3 sequence (DNA): TGCGCCAGCAGCCAAGAGCCCTTAGCTAACTATGGCTACACCTTC. It codes for CASSQEPLANYGYTF.

V and J are TRBV11-3 and TRBJ2-2; 10 positions match TRBD2. The CDR3 contains 16 residues. V was clipped by 4 bases and J by 4 bases; unmatched bases: 6. CDR1 SGHNT and CDR2 YENEEA come from the germline V gene. Here the CDR3 reads CASSSLAGDTTGELFF. The CDR3 nucleotides read TGTGCCAGCAGCTCGCTAGCGGGAGATACCACCGGGGAGCTGTTTTTT.

V and J are TRBV6-4 and TRBJ1-2, with D maybe TRBD1 (6 bases). Germline assignment: CDR1 MRHNA and CDR2 SNTAGT. CDR3 length: 16 amino acids. V was trimmed by 6 bases and J by 4 bases, leaving 21 bases between them. The CDR3 loop is CASSRQQGFLGYGYTF. The CDR3, as DNA: TGTGCCAGCAGCCGACAGCAGGGGTTCCTAGGCTATGGCTACACCTTC.

V and J are TRBV30 and TRBJ2-7, with 10 positions matching TRBD2. This CDR3 is built from 13 residues. The V and J ends lost 5 bases and 7 bases, in that order; junction bases with no gene match: 8. The germline gives CDR1 GTSNPN, CDR2 SVGIG (reference sequence). CDR3: CAWSLAGVGEQYF. DNA of the CDR3: TGTGCCTGGTCTCTAGCGGGAGTCGGGGAGCAGTACTTC.

The V gene is TRBV6-5, the J gene TRBJ1-5; 7 positions agree with TRBD1. Trimming removed 0 bases from V and 15 bases from J; junction bases left unmatched: 11. Germline CDR1 MNHEY, CDR2 SVGAGI. CDR3 size: 14 residues. CDR3 DNA: TGTGCCAGCAGTTACTCTGGTGCAGGGGGGGTGACGCATTTT. This sequence encodes CASSYSGAGGVTHF.

The chain is built from TRBV6-2 or TRBV6-3 and TRBJ2-1, with no clear D. Trimming removed 6 bases at V and 6 bases at J, with 9 bases between. There are 12 residues in the CDR3. CDR1 and CDR2 from the germline V gene are MNHEY and SVGEGT. The CDR3 region has the DNA TGTGCCAGCAGCGCCGGAGCCAATGAGCAGTTCTTC. This gives the protein CASSAGANEQFF.

The chain has TRBV3-1 (or the pseudogene TRBV3-2) and TRBJ2-2; TRBD1 is a possible D gene (5 bases). V shed 4 bases and J shed 1 base, with 7 bases lying between them. This CDR3 contains 14 residues. Germline CDR1 and CDR2: LGHDT and YNNKEL (reference sequence). The CDR3 protein is CASSRGQNTGELFF. CDR3 sequence (DNA): TGTGCCAGCAGCCGCGGACAGAACACCGGGGAGCTGTTTTTT.

The V and J genes are TRBV13 and TRBJ1-5; 10 bases fit TRBD1. V was clipped by 4 bases and J by 6 bases; unmatched bases: 9. The CDR3 length is 16 residues. CDR1 is PRHDT, CDR2 FYEKMQ, per germline (reference sequence). The CDR3, as DNA: TGTGCCAGCAGCTCCAGGGACAGGGGTCCCTCTCAGCCCCAGCATTTT. As protein: CASSSRDRGPSQPQHF.

The V and J genes are TRBV7-2 and TRBJ2-1; 9 bases map to TRBD2. The CDR3 sequence is 14 residues long. Germline V gene data show CDR1 as SGHTA and CDR2 as FQGNSA. J gave up 7 bases and V 5 bases, and 6 bases lay outside the gene matches. The CDR3 protein is CASSLGGRENEQFF. In DNA form, the CDR3 reads TGTGCCAGCAGCCTTGGCGGGAGGGAAAATGAGCAGTTCTTC.

This chain uses TRBV30 with TRBJ1-2, with a weak D call TRBD1 (6 bases). The CDR3 has 14 residues. Germline CDR1 is GTSNPN and CDR2 is SVGIG (reference sequence). The V end was cut by 2 bases, the J end by 6 bases, with 16 bases between. The CDR3 DNA reads as TGTGCCTGGAGTCCTCACGGGGGGCTTAATGGCTACACCTTC. Encoded protein: CAWSPHGGLNGYTF.

The rearrangement links TRBV18 to TRBJ1-1; weak D call: TRBD1 (5 bases). CDR1 and CDR2 from the germline V gene are KGHSH and LQKENI. The V gene lost 3 bases and the J gene lost 0 bases, with 17 bases spanning the gap. CDR3 length: 17 amino acids. CDR3 nucleotide sequence: TGTGCCAGCTCACCTAGCGGGCCAGGGATATTGAACACTGAAGCTTTCTTT. It translates to CASSPSGPGILNTEAFF.

This clone was seen only a few times. The chain is built from TRBV3-1 (or the pseudogene TRBV3-2) and TRBJ1-1; D uncertain. CDR1 is LGHDT, CDR2 YNNKEL, per germline (reference sequence). This CDR3 region has 14 residues. Trimming took off 0 bases at V and 1 base at J, with 6 bases between the two ends. Written as DNA, the CDR3 is TGTGCCAGCAGCCAAGAGGGCACGAACACTGAAGCTTTCTTT. Translating gives CASSQEGTNTEAFF.

The V gene is TRBV30, the J gene TRBJ1-1, with TRBD1 matching 7 bases. Looked up from germline, CDR1 is GTSNPN and CDR2 is SVGIG (reference sequence). This CDR3 region has 11 residues. The trim removed 8 bases at V and 0 bases at J, leaving 0 bases unmatched. CDR3 sequence reads: CAGQVNTEAFF. Here the CDR3 DNA reads TGTGCCGGACAGGTGAACACTGAAGCTTTCTTT.

The CDR3 region is CASSPAGSGRNEQFF. DNA for the CDR3: TGTGCCAGCAGCCCGGCGGGTAGCGGGAGGAATGAGCAGTTCTTC. This sequence joins TRBV4-2 and TRBJ2-1; 10 bases match TRBD2. Germline-derived CDR1 and CDR2 are LGHNA and YNFKEQ. The ends lost 4 bases at V and 7 bases at J; junction bases unmatched: 7. CDR3 length: 15 amino acids.

V and J are TRBV9 and TRBJ1-4; maybe TRBD1 (6 bases). The ends were cut back, 2 bases at V and 8 bases at J, with 19 bases in the middle. This CDR3 has 16 residues. Germline V lookup: CDR1 SGDLS, CDR2 YYNGEE. The CDR3 reads CASSVGPGGGEEKLFF. CDR3 bases: TGTGCCAGCAGCGTGGGACCCGGAGGGGGAGAGGAAAAACTGTTTTTT.

This chain joins TRBV24-1 and TRBJ1-2; no clear D gene. V was pared by 4 bases and J by 4 bases, with 12 bases between. This CDR3 spans 14 amino acids. Germline values: CDR1 KGHDR, CDR2 SFDVKD. The CDR3 DNA reads TGTGCCACCAGTGACCCGACTCAAGGCTATGGCTACACCTTC. Protein product: CATSDPTQGYGYTF.

Of note for this clone: One junction end does not reproduce the germline sequence, and a read error may be involved. The genes are TRBV28 and TRBJ2-2, with D perhaps TRBD2 (5 bases). CDR1 and CDR2 from the germline V gene are MDHEN and SYDVKM. This CDR3 has 15 amino acids. The CDR3 coding sequence is TGTGCCAGCAGTCCACTTCGAGACGGGGAAGAGGAGGTGTTTTTT. This translates into CASSPLRDGEEEVFF.

The chain has TRBV30 and TRBJ2-7; D possibly matches TRBD1 or TRBD2 (5 bases each). V was pared by 5 bases and J by 3 bases, with 17 bases between. The CDR3 extends over 14 amino acids. Germline V lookup: CDR1 GTSNPN, CDR2 SVGIG (reference sequence). CDR3: CAWGSGPSYYEQYF. Written as DNA, the CDR3 is TGTGCCTGGGGCTCGGGACCGAGCTACTACGAGCAGTACTTC.

The chain uses TRBV5-5 and TRBJ1-5; no clear D gene. Trimming left V 4 bases short and J 4 bases short, with 12 bases between. Germline CDR1 is SGHKS and CDR2 is YYEKEE (reference sequence). The CDR3 has 14 amino acids. Written as DNA, the CDR3 is TGTGCCAGCAGCCCGGGGTGGACTAATCAGCCCCAGCATTTT. This sequence encodes CASSPGWTNQPQHF. The full variable domain, rest sourced from reference TRBV5-5 and TRBJ1-5, is DAGVTQSPTHLIKTRGQQVTLRCSPISGHKSVSWYQQVLGQGPQFIFQYYEKEERGRGNFPDRFSARQFPNYSSELNVNALLLGDSALYLCASSPGWTNQPQHFGDGTRLSIL.

As DNA, the CDR3 is TGTGCCAGCAGCTTAGACAGGGGGATCTACAATGAGCAGTTCTTC. Amino acid sequence: CASSLDRGIYNEQFF. This chain links TRBV7-8 with TRBJ2-1, with 8 bases fitting TRBD1. Trimming at V came to 1 base and at J to 3 bases, leaving 2 bases not matched to a gene. In germline, CDR1 is SGHVS, CDR2 FQNEAQ. The CDR3 contains 15 residues.

The gene calls are TRBV7-2 and TRBJ2-3, with 10 bases matching TRBD2. J lost 4 bases, V lost 5 bases, and 6 bases had no gene match. CDR3 length: 15 amino acids. From germline, CDR1 is SGHTA and CDR2 FQGNSA. The CDR3, as DNA: TGTGCCAGCAGCCCTAGCGGGAGAACCGCAGATACGCAGTATTTT. Amino acids: CASSPSGRTADTQYF.

This sequence joins TRBV28 and TRBJ2-1, with D possibly matching TRBD2 (5 bases). The CDR3 covers 18 residues. Germline lookup yields CDR1 MDHEN and CDR2 SYDVKM. Trimming shortened V by 1 base and J by 5 bases, and 21 bases separated the two germline ends. CDR3 region: CASSLSVEGPSRHNEQFF. The CDR3 nucleotides read TGTGCCAGCAGTTTATCCGTCGAGGGTCCATCACGACACAATGAGCAGTTCTTC.

The chain has TRBV25-1 and TRBJ1-4; TRBD1 might be the D (6 bases). Germline V gene lookup returns CDR1 MGHDK and CDR2 SYGVNS. The CDR3 extends over 14 amino acids. V was trimmed by 6 bases and J by 11 bases, leaving 19 bases between them. CDR3 coding DNA: TGTGCCAGCAGACCCCCGGGGGCGATGGGGAAACTGTTTTTT. It is translated as CASRPPGAMGKLFF.

V and J are TRBV5-4 and TRBJ2-2, with a weak D call TRBD1 (5 bases). CDR3 length equals 16 residues. In germline, CDR1 is SGHNT, CDR2 YYREEE (reference sequence). V was shortened by 3 bases and J by 0 bases, with 12 bases between the two germline ends. CDR3 loop: CASSSRQTANTGELFF. The CDR3 bases are TGTGCCAGCAGCTCGAGACAGACAGCGAACACCGGGGAGCTGTTTTTT.

The rearrangement joins TRBV27 to TRBJ1-1; TRBD1 aligns across 7 bases. Germline assignment: CDR1 MNHEY and CDR2 SMNVEV (reference sequence). The CDR3 consists of 14 residues. V dropped 6 bases and J dropped 3; count of bases not matched to a gene: 7. In DNA, the CDR3 is TGTGCCAGCAGCGACAGGGCTTTTGACACTGAAGCTTTCTTT. It translates to CASSDRAFDTEAFF.